The TCR beta chain described here comes from a study of T cell responses to AZD1222 COVID-19 vaccine. With respect to this clone: As yet, its antigen is unknown.

Assay: immunoSEQ multiplex PCR; the TCRdb copy retains only in-frame clones and omits some. The sample has tens of thousands of clones, over 75% seen once; the top ten hold roughly 15%. Study-wide findings and caveats: Regions left unmutated in variants are reportedly the target of nearly half of spike-specific TCRs. The study identified only 6 or 7 AZD1222 recipients as seropositive at baseline. Repertoire sampling was restricted to post-peak T cell response timepoints.

The sample in question was peripheral blood, obtained on day 0 of AZD1222 vaccination. This TCR was sampled from an adult in good health.

CDR3 loop: CASSPREVGTIYF. The CDR3 DNA reads as TGTGCCAGCAGCCCCCGGGAGGTTGGCACCATATATTTT. V usage is TRBV3-1 (or the pseudogene TRBV3-2) and J usage is TRBJ1-3; no clear D gene. The CDR3 length is 13 residues. With 4 bases removed from V and 9 bases from J, the gap between germline ends came to 13 bases. From germline, CDR1 is LGHDT and CDR2 YNNKEL (reference sequence).